The rows below give T cell receptor beta chains drawn from one sample of a study of T cell repertoires in cytomegalovirus infection. TCRdb used MiXCR to reprocess the reads, holding one entry per CDR3 protein. The sample lists about 310,000 distinct CDR3 sequences, about a sixth seen once, with more than 10% in the top ten. What was sequenced was PBMCs. The receptors derive from a human donor in good health (CMV status not recorded). Some clones in this sample may be carry-over from other donors' samples. CDR3s leave out the opening cysteine and the closing phenylalanine or tryptophan. The order of the fields is V gene, CDR3 length, clone size, CDR3 protein. Rows give clone size only sometimes, using once, few, many, or a class for an expanded clone.

V: TRBV10-3; length: 13; size: many; CDR3: AISEQDREANGYT
V: TRBV28; length: 10; size: many; CDR3: ASSSPGGGEY
V: TRBV20-1; length: 12; size: -; CDR3: SASLFTGGTEAF
V: TRBV6-6; length: 12; size: few; CDR3: ASSTHPGGDEQF
V: TRBV7-8; length: 13; size: -; CDR3: ASSSMDRALYGYT
V: TRBV2; length: 13; size: few; CDR3: ASSGYLQGAKGYT
V: TRBV7-2; length: 12; size: many; CDR3: ASSLALQGYEAF
V: TRBV6-1; length: 13; size: -; CDR3: ASIREDRGNQPQH
V: TRBV12-3/TRBV12-4; length: 12; size: many; CDR3: ASSPPGTGARQY
V: TRBV7-2; length: 13; size: few; CDR3: ASSLQGPLNYGYT
V: TRBV15; length: 14; size: -; CDR3: ATSRVYRTGEETQY
V: TRBV11-2; length: 13; size: few; CDR3: ASSLGEGGTGELF
V: TRBV12-3/TRBV12-4; length: 13; size: few; CDR3: ASSAHQGGGQPQH
V: TRBV6-6; length: 13; size: few; CDR3: ASSYLGGSYNEQF
V: TRBV28; length: 12; size: many; CDR3: ASNLAGGPETQY
V: TRBV20-1; length: 11; size: few; CDR3: SAREGPSYEQY
V: TRBV12-3/TRBV12-4; length: 13; size: many; CDR3: ASSLGGGTSYEQY
V: TRBV25-1; length: 12; size: -; CDR3: ASSGRQGAYEQY
V: TRBV15; length: 10; size: many; CDR3: ATSRDSETQY
V: TRBV18; length: 14; size: few; CDR3: ASSSTGGEGNQPQH
V: TRBV4-1; length: 17; size: -; CDR3: ASSQRPTRDRGGTDTQY
V: TRBV5-1; length: 13; size: many; CDR3: ASSLASGGANEQY
V: TRBV5-4; length: 12; size: many; CDR3: ASSLEGFREKLF
V: TRBV5-4; length: 13; size: -; CDR3: ASSPLSGRNTEAF
V: TRBV5-5; length: 14; size: few; CDR3: ASSFITRAQQQGYT
V: TRBV24-1; length: 10; size: -; CDR3: ATSGRAQRQF
V: TRBV20-1; length: 13; size: few; CDR3: SARDPERGAYEQY
V: TRBV12-3/TRBV12-4; length: 10; size: few; CDR3: ASSLGTSEQY
V: TRBV12-5; length: 15; size: many; CDR3: ASGVSWTEWDTGELF
V: TRBV7-2; length: 13; size: few; CDR3: ASSLFRTDTGELF
V: TRBV6-5; length: 14; size: many; CDR3: ASSLLAGGRKNEQY
V: TRBV9; length: 11; size: -; CDR3: ASRRGEGNGYT
V: TRBV28; length: 14; size: -; CDR3: ASSLRATFSGNTIY
V: TRBV7-9; length: 17; size: many; CDR3: ASSLGWNSGTGPTDTQY
V: TRBV12-3/TRBV12-4; length: 10; size: -; CDR3: ASSFENQPQH
V: TRBV10-3; length: 15; size: few; CDR3: AISESNTLRSNQPQH
V: TRBV10-3; length: 12; size: few; CDR3: AISELSVASTQY
V: TRBV4-1; length: 17; size: -; CDR3: ASSQDKGISGGGRNEQF
V: TRBV18; length: 13; size: -; CDR3: ASSHGTGANSPLH
V: TRBV7-2; length: 16; size: many; CDR3: ASSLEKMGPYYTDTQY
V: TRBV12-3/TRBV12-4; length: 11; size: many; CDR3: ASFSPVYSKAF
V: TRBV6-6; length: 11; size: -; CDR3: ASSVGETETQY
V: TRBV5-1; length: 14; size: -; CDR3: ASSFKTGSDTGELF
V: TRBV4-3; length: 14; size: many; CDR3: ASSQQAGTSNQPQH
V: TRBV4-1; length: 16; size: -; CDR3: ASSQAGYQRGSYNEQF